This TCR beta chain stems from a study of T cells in Graves' hyperthyroidism and ophthalmopathy. Study-wide results and caveats: Most thyroid clonotypes that were expanded above 0.001 also turned up in blood. Through a model of 13 V-J features, ophthalmopathy was separated from stable hyperthyroidism. It was a median about 7.1 months before onset that the model predicted ophthalmopathy.

Clinicians diagnosed patients from clinical symptoms, serum thyroxine and TRAb, thyroid ultrasound and orbital computed tomography. Researchers amplified the TCR beta CDR3 regions from RNA transcripts. The TCR CDR3 was amplified in a first-round RT-PCR using the HTBI primer set. TCRdb redid the calling of the multiplex PCR reads with MiXCR, one entry per CDR3 protein. This table has 300,000 to 350,000 distinct CDR3 sequences, approximately 22% appearing once. This CDR3 has 13 amino acids. In germline, CDR1 is SGDLS, CDR2 YYNGEE. This clonotype was counted only a few times. Antigen: not known. A read error may account for a junction end that differs from germline.

The clonotype comes from a woman aged 45-59 years with Graves' hyperthyroidism. Material for sequencing was blood. The J gene is TRBJ2-7, the V gene TRBV9; D remains unclear. The CDR3 coding sequence is TGTGCCAGCAGCCCCCAGTACTCCCACGAGCAGTACTTC. Encoded protein: CASSPQYSHEQYF.